This TCR beta chain was observed in a study of T cells in Graves' hyperthyroidism and ophthalmopathy. The table lists this clonotype with a count of one. The germline gene is not matched at one end of the junction; a read error may be the cause. Germline V lookup: CDR1 SGHRS, CDR2 YFSETQ. This CDR3 contains 14 residues. Amplified TCR beta CDR3 regions derived from RNA transcripts. The HTBI set primed first-round TCR CDR3 RT-PCR. TCRdb re-called the multiplex PCR reads through MiXCR, storing one row per CDR3 protein. The table shows 500,000 to 600,000 distinct CDR3 sequences, with about 20% occurring only once.

This TCR was recovered from a middle-aged man with Graves' ophthalmopathy. The material sequenced was blood. The chain uses TRBV5-1 and TRBJ2-1; D is unclear. CDR3 sequence reads: CSSSATSLHNEQFF. The CDR3 DNA reads as TGCTCCAGCAGCGCGACTTCCCTCCACAATGAGCAGTTCTTC.